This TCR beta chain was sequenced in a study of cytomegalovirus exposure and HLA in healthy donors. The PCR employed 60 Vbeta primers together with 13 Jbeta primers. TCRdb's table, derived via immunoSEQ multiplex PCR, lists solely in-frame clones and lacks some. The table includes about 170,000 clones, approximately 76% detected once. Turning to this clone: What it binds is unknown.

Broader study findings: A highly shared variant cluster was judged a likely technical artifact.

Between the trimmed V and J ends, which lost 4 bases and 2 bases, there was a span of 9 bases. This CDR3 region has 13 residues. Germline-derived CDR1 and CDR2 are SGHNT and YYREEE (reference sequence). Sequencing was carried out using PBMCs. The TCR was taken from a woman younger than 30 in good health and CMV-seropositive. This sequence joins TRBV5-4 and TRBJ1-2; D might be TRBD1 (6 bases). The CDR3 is CASSMDRNYGYTF. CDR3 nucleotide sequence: TGTGCCAGCAGCATGGACAGAAACTATGGCTACACCTTC.